The present TCR beta chain was sequenced within a study of blood T cell repertoires in COVID-19. The wider study: Whether acute or convalescent, the COVID-19 samples came from the United States, Italy and Spain.

Libraries were prepared by immunoSEQ multiplex PCR; TCRdb keeps only in-frame clonotypes and omits some of them. The top ten clones hold more than 7.5% of a sample with 25,000 to 30,000 clones, 88% of them seen once. The V gene's germline CDR1 is SGHRS and CDR2 YFSETQ. The J segment lost 0 bases and the V segment lost 0 bases, leaving 2 bases of the junction unmatched. The CDR3 spans 15 residues. This clonotype was sampled from a woman between 50 and 59 years old with active COVID-19. The chain recombines TRBV5-1 with TRBJ1-1, with 7 positions matching TRBD1. Sequencing was carried out using peripheral blood. The CDR3 DNA is TGCGCCAGCAGCTTGGCCAGGGGGATGAACACTGAAGCTTTCTTT. Translated, it gives CASSLARGMNTEAFF.